This section outlines one TCR beta chain sequence together with its context. The antigen is unknown. TCR alpha and beta CDR3 regions were amplified from RNA using iRepertoire nested multiplex PCR. One-step reverse transcription and amplification started from roughly 100-400 ng of tissue mRNA or PBMC total RNA. TCRdb itself ran the multiplex PCR reads through MiXCR, one entry per CDR3 protein. The table lists about 400,000 distinct CDR3 sequences, around 38% of them singletons. The source of the sample is a study of glioma-infiltrating T cells. Looking at the study overall: Sequencing aimed for roughly 4.5- to 11-fold coverage of about a million peripheral T cells. Study observations and caveats: Tissue-blood divergence was below expectation in non-neoplastic patients, above in gliomas. Signature shared blood CDR3 motifs were enriched in low-divergence and depleted in high-divergence patients.

The CDR3 contains 14 residues. The germline CDR1 and CDR2 sequences are KGHSH and LQKENI. The V end was cut by 1 base, the J end by 3 bases, with 6 bases between. The sequenced material came from glioma tissue, nonneoplastic brain tissue, or PBMCs (not recorded which). The source of this sequence is a human donor with low-grade glioma or glioblastoma, undergoing nonglioma brain surgery, or in good health (not recorded which). The chain carries TRBV18 and TRBJ2-2; no definite D call. The CDR3 spells CASSPLSHTGELFF. CDR3 nucleotides: TGTGCCAGCTCACCACTGTCCCACACCGGGGAGCTGTTTTTT.